One and the same sample provided the 4 T cell receptor beta chains below, sequenced in a study of T-cell memory formation after mild COVID-19. MiXCR was run by TCRdb on the 5' RACE reads, yielding one entry per CDR3 protein. This table holds under 400,000 distinct CDR3 sequences, 21% found once. Specimen: PBMCs or a T cell subset sorted from them (not recorded which). These receptors all come from an adult woman who had mild COVID-19 (a few samples of this study predate the infection). Cell type and time point are not known.

The V call is TRBV4-3, the J call TRBJ1-4, with a tentative D call TRBD1 (5 bases). CDR3 length equals 16 residues. Trimming removed 6 bases at V and 0 bases at J, with 14 bases between. Germline V gene lookup returns CDR1 LGHNA and CDR2 YSLEER. The chain's CDR3 is CASSGTGFATNEKLFF. CDR3 bases: TGCGCCAGCAGTGGAACAGGTTTTGCAACTAATGAAAAACTGTTTTTT.

The table lists this clonotype with a few counts. This chain connects TRBV20-1 to TRBJ2-1; weak D call: TRBD2 (6 bases). This CDR3 contains 15 residues. Germline CDR1 DFQATT, CDR2 SNEGSKA (reference sequence). V dropped 1 base and J dropped 0 bases, with 10 bases sitting between them. In DNA, the CDR3 is TGCAGTGCTAGAGGCATCGGGAGCTCCTACAATGAGCAGTTCTTC. It translates to CSARGIGSSYNEQFF.

This clonotype was recorded many times. This sequence joins TRBV5-5 and TRBJ2-3, with TRBD2 matching over 10 bases. CDR3 length equals 14 residues. CDR1 is SGHKS, CDR2 YYEKEE, per germline (reference sequence). V dropped 5 bases and J dropped 4; count of bases not matched to a gene: 4. In DNA form, the CDR3 reads TGTGCCAGCAGTCTAGCGGGAGACGCAGATACGCAGTATTTT. This codes for CASSLAGDADTQYF.

This clonotype was counted only a few times. This chain's CDR3 is CASSPRTGGELNEQYF. As DNA, the CDR3 is TGTGCCAGCAGCCCTCGGACAGGGGGCGAATTGAACGAGCAGTACTTC. The chain carries TRBV4-2 and TRBJ2-7; 11 bases agree with TRBD1. CDR1 and CDR2 (germline): LGHNA, YNFKEQ. J lost 5 bases, V lost 4 bases, and 10 bases had no gene match. The CDR3 totals 16 residues.